This T cell receptor beta chain originates from a study of beta chain features in type 1 diabetes (dated by TCRdb to 2016 to 2018). As for the study more broadly: Mean age, gender distribution, total cell number and subset yield did not differ between patients and healthy donors. A total of about 99,000,000 sorted cells were examined across all samples, and RNA yield correlated strongly with the number of cells per subset. The study compared TCRB repertoires of sorted circulating CD4+ T cell subsets between recently diagnosed type 1 diabetes patients and matched healthy donors. Regulatory and stem cell-like memory subsets were obtained from only 8 patients and roughly eight healthy donors, while naive and central memory subsets were obtained from all 28 donors.

The entire isolated RNA was reverse transcribed using the High Capacity cDNA Reverse Transcription Kit, and thus expressed TCRB transcripts were sequenced. Deep immunoSEQ sequencing was performed on naive, central memory and regulatory T cell samples, with an average of roughly 3.6 million total reads per sample. After sorted cells were lysed in RLT buffer, RNA was extracted with DNase-treated RNeasy Micro or Mini kits, with the choice depending on cell number. Each cell subset was processed on its own to prevent cross-contamination, while patient and healthy donor samples were processed together. TCRB sequences were amplified from cDNA with the immunoSEQ multiplex PCR, producing 87-bp fragments spanning the CDR3 region. Sequencing of the amplicons was done on the Illumina HiSeq platform. The original methods were these. Synthetic template baselines were used to correct PCR bias computationally, reads within Hamming distance 2 were collapsed together, and singletons that could not be merged were discarded. By aligning reads against IMGT, V, D and J genes, CDR3 length, and insertions or deletions at six rearrangement sites were assigned. Clonotype counts were normalized to sorted cell number within each subset before computing true diversity and Gini coefficients with the tcR R package. Repertoire sharing was quantified using the overlap coefficient calculated on TCRB nucleotide sequences. As a proxy for the pre-selection repertoire, out-of-frame TCRB sequences from naive cells were analyzed. Entries here come from immuneACCESS through TCRdb and include only in-frame sequences with V and J called. Some clones fail to appear in such tables; in the studies checked, an unresolved V gene covers under half of the shortfall, and the cause of the remainder is unknown. D and trimming come from the DNA, and the V and J calls and clone size come from that table. The table for this sample lists around 310,000 clones; 11% of them were counted only once. 0.015% of the sample comes from the top ten.

There are 16 amino acids in the CDR3, from cysteine to phenylalanine inclusive. The DNA shown is the 48-base CDR3, in frame from base 1. V is clipped by 0 bases and J by 0 bases, and the sequence between their germline boundaries is 9 bases long. The CDR1 and CDR2 encoded by the germline V gene are SGHTA and FQGTGA. This clone appeared a few times. The antigen this receptor binds is unknown. No base qualities exist here, and no much larger clone lies one base off it. Each donor gave one peripheral blood draw, roughly 110 mL on average, collected into heparinised tubes. A BD FACSAria II and a panel including CD45RO, CCR7, CD25, CD127, CD95 and CD27 were used to sort naive, central memory, regulatory and stem cell-like memory CD4+ T cells. Purity was above 95% for every sorted population. Right away, PBMCs were isolated by Lymphoprep density gradient centrifugation and were stained directly, with no culture step. To minimize batch effects, samples were stained and sorted in pairs, one healthy donor with one patient per experiment.

Here is what the overall study found, with its caveats: In all four CD4+ subsets, TCRB CDR3 length was moderately but significantly shorter in type 1 diabetes patients. Fewer insertions and more nucleotide deletions at VDJ recombination sites were observed in patients with type 1 diabetes, implying thymic rearrangement abnormalities. The naive, central memory and regulatory TCRB repertoires appeared to resemble one another more closely among patients than among healthy donors. Shorter templates might have been favored by PCR, but patient and control samples were amplified and corrected together, so both groups would have been affected equally by any skew. Sequencing cDNA rather than genomic DNA could over-represent highly expressing activated cells, although activation and CD3 levels did not differ between groups. Because small numbers of individuals were included in the HLA sub-analyses, any influence of HLA type on TCRB rearrangement was left unresolved.

Sequenced input: naive CD4+ T cells from blood. The label giving this sample's cell subset or site can be read as: true naive CD4+ T cells. This receptor was taken from a woman in her twenties or thirties in good health. Recombination connected TRBV7-3 to TRBJ2-1; perhaps TRBD2 is the D gene, with 5 bases matching. The DNA is as follows: TGTGCCAGCAGCTTAACTGGGGAGAGCTCCTACAATGAGCAGTTCTTC. The translation is CASSLTGESSYNEQFF.